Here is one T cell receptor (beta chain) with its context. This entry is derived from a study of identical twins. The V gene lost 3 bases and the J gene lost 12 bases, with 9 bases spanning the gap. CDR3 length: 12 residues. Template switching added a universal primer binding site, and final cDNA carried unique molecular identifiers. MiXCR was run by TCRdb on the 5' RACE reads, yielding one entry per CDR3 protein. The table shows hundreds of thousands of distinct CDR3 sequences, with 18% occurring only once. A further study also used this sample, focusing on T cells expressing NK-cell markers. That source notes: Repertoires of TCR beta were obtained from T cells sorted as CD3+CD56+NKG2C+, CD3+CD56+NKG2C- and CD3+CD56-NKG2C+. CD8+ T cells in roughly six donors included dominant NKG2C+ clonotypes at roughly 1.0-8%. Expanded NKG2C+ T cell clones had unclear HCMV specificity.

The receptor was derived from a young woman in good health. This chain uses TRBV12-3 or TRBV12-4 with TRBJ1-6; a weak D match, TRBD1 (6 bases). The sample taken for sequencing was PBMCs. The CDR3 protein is CASSFDRRPLHF. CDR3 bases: TGTGCCAGCAGTTTCGACAGGAGACCCCTCCACTTT.